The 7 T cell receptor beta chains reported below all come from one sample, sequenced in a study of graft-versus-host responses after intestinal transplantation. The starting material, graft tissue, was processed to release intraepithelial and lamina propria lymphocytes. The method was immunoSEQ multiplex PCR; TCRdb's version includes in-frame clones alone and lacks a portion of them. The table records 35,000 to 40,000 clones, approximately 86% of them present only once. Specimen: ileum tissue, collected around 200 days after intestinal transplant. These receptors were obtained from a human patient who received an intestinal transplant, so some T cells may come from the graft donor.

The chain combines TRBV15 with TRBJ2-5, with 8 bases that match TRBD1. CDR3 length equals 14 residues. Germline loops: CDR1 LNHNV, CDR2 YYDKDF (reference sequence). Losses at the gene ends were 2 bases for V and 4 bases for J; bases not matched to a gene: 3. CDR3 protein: CATSRPRGRETQYF. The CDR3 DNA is TGTGCCACCAGCAGACCCAGGGGGCGAGAGACCCAGTACTTC.

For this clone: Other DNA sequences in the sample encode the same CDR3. CDR3 nucleotides: TGCGCCAGCAGCCAAGCCGGGGGAGGTTCACCCCTCCACTTT. Translating gives CASSQAGGGSPLHF. The chain employs TRBV4-1 and TRBJ1-6; a weak D match, TRBD1 (5 bases). This CDR3 is built from 14 residues. V lost 1 base and J 9 bases, leaving 10 bases between the germline ends. Germline-derived CDR1 and CDR2 are MGHRA and YSYEKL.

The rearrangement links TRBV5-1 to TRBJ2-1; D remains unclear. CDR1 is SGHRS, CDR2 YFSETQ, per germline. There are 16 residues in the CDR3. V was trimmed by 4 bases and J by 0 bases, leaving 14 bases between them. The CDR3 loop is CASSEESGLSYNEQFF. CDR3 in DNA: TGCGCCAGCAGCGAGGAGTCAGGCCTCTCCTACAATGAGCAGTTCTTC.

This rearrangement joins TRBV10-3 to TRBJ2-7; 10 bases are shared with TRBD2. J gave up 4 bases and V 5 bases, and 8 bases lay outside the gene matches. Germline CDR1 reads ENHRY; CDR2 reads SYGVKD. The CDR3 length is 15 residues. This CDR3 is CAISQSGGVGYEQYF. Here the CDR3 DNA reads TGTGCCATCAGTCAGAGCGGGGGGGTAGGTTACGAGCAGTACTTC.

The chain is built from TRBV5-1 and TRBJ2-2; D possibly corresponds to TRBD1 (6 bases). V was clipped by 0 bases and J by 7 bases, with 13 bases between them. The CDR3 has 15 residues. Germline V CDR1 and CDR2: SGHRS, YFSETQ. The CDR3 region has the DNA TGCGCCAGCAGCTTGGCCGTGACAGGCAACGGGGAGCTGTTTTTT. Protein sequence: CASSLAVTGNGELFF.

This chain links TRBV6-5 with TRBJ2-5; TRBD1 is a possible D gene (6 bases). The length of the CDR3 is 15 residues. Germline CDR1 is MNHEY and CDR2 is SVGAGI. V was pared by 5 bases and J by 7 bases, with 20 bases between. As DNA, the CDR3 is TGTGCCAGCAGTAATCTACAGGGTGCAGAGGGGACCCAGTACTTC. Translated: CASSNLQGAEGTQYF.

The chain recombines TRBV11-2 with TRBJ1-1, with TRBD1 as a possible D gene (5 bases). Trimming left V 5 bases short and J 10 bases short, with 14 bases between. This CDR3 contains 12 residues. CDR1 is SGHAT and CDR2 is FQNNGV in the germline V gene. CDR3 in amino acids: CASSRGGERAFF. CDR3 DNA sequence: TGTGCCAGCAGCCGGGGAGGGGAACGAGCTTTCTTT. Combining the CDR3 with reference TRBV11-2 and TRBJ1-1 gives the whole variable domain EAGVAQSPRYKIIEKRQSVAFWCNPISGHATLYWYQQILGQGPKLLIQFQNNGVVDDSQLPKDRFSAERLKGVDSTLKIQPAKLEDSAVYLCASSRGGERAFFGQGTRLTVV.